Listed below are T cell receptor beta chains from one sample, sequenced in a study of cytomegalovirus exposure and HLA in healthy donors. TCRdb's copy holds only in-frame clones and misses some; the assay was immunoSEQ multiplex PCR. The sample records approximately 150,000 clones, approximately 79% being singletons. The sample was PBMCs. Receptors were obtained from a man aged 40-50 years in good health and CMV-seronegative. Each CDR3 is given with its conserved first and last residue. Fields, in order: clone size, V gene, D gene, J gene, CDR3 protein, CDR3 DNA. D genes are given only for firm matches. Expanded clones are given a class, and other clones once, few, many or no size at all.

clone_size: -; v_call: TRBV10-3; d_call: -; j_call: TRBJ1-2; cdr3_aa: CAISEGGRIYGYTF; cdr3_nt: TGTGCCATCAGTGAAGGGGGAAGGATCTATGGCTACACCTTC
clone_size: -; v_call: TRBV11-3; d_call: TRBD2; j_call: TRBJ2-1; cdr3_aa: CASSSTSGGMNEQFF; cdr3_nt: TGTGCCAGCAGCTCGACTAGCGGGGGGATGAATGAGCAGTTCTTC
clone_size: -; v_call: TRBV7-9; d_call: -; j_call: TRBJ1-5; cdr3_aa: CASSKGFTGMANQPQHF; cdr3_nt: TGTGCCAGCAGCAAGGGGTTTACAGGGATGGCCAATCAGCCCCAGCATTTT
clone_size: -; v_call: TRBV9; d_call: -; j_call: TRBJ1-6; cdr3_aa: CASNSGNSPLHF; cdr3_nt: TGTGCCAGCAACAGTGGAAATTCACCCCTCCACTTT
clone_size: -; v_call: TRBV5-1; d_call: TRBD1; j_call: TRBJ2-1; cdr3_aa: CASSNWTGVVSSYNEQFF; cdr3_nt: TGCGCCAGCAGCAATTGGACAGGGGTCGTTAGCTCCTACAATGAGCAGTTCTTC
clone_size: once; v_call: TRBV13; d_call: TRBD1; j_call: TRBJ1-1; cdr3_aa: CASSSGQGAGTEAFF; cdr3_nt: TGTGCCAGCAGCTCCGGACAGGGAGCGGGCACTGAAGCTTTCTTT
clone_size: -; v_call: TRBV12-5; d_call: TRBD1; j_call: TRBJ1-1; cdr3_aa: CASGPGQGWGNTEAFF; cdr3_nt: TGTGCTAGTGGCCCTGGACAGGGCTGGGGGAACACTGAAGCTTTCTTT
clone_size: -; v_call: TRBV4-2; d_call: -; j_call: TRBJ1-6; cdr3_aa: CASSQGQIYNSPLHF; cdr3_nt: TGTGCCAGCAGCCAAGGACAGATTTATAATTCACCCCTCCACTTT
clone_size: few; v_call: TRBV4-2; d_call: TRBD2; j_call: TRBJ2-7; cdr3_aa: CASSQDLLWFSGGADYEQYF; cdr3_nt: TGTGCCAGCAGCCAAGATCTTTTGTGGTTCAGCGGGGGGGCGGACTACGAGCAGTACTTC
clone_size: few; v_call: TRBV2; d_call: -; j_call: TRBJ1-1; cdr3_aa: CASIQGSTMEAFF; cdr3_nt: TGTGCCAGCATACAGGGCTCCACTATGGAAGCTTTCTTT
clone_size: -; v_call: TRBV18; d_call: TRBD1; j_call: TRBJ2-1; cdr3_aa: CASSPTHQGAFNEQFF; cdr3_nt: TGTGCCAGCTCACCTACCCACCAGGGGGCTTTTAATGAGCAGTTCTTC
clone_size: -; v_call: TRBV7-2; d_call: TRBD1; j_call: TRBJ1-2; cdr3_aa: CASSLLFQGASGYTF; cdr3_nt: TGTGCCAGCAGCTTACTATTCCAGGGGGCTAGTGGCTACACCTTC
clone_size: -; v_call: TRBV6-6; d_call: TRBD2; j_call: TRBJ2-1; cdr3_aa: CASRSGGNNEQFF; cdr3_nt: TGTGCCAGCCGTAGCGGGGGGAACAATGAGCAGTTCTTC
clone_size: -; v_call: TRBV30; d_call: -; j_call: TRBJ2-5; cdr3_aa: CAWSEELQETQYF; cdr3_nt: TGTGCCTGGAGTGAAGAGCTCCAAGAGACCCAGTACTTC
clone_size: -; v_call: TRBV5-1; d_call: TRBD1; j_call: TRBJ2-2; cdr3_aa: CASSWATGGTGELFF; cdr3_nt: TGCGCCAGCAGCTGGGCAACAGGGGGGACCGGGGAGCTGTTTTTT
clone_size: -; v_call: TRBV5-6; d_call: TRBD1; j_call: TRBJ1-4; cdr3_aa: CASSLGVGQGEEKLFF; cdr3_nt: TGTGCCAGCAGCTTGGGCGTAGGACAGGGGGAGGAAAAACTGTTTTTT
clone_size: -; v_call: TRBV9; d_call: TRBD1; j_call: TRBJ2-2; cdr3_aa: CASSVRSGGGTGELFF; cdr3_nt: TGTGCCAGCAGTGTTCGGTCAGGGGGCGGTACCGGGGAGCTGTTTTTT
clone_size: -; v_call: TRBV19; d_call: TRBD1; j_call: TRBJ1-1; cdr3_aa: CASSRVDRANTEAFF; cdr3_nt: TGTGCCAGTAGTCGCGTGGACAGGGCGAACACTGAAGCTTTCTTT
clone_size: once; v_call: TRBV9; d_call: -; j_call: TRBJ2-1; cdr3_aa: CASSPTRSYNEQFF; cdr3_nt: TGTGCCAGCAGCCCGACTAGATCCTACAATGAGCAGTTCTTC
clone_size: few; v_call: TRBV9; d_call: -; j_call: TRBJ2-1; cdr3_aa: CASSVRGTTVGNEQFF; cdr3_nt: TGTGCCAGCAGCGTAAGAGGGACAACGGTAGGTAATGAGCAGTTCTTC
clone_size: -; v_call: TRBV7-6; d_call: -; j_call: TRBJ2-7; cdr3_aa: CASSITGGGREQYF; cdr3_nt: TGTGCCAGCAGTATAACAGGGGGGGGTAGGGAGCAGTACTTC
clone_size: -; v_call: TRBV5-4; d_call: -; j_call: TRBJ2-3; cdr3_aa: CASGKGGTDTQYF; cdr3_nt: TGTGCCAGCGGAAAGGGGGGCACAGATACGCAGTATTTT
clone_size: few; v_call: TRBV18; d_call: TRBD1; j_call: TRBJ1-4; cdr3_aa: CASSRGQEEKLFF; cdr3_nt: TGTGCCAGCTCACGGGGACAGGAAGAAAAACTGTTTTTT
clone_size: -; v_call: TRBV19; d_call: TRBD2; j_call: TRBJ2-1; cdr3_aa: CASSIGSGGGNEQFF; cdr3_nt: TGTGCCAGTAGTATAGGTAGCGGGGGAGGGAATGAGCAGTTCTTC
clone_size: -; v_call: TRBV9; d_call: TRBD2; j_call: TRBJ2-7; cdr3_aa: CASSGGGTSGDNPYEQYF; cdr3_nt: TGTGCCAGCAGCGGAGGGGGGACTAGCGGGGACAACCCCTACGAGCAGTACTTC
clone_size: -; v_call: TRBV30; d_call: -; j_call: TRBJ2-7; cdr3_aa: CAWGTSYTGEQYF; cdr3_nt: TGTGCCTGGGGTACTAGCTACACCGGCGAGCAGTACTTC
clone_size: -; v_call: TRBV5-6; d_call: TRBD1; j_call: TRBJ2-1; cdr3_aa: CASSWDRTQYNEQFF; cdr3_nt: TGTGCCAGCAGTTGGGACAGGACCCAATACAATGAGCAGTTCTTC
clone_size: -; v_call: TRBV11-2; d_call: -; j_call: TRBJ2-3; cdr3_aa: CASSLRPGAPPDTQYF; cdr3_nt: TGTGCCAGCAGCTTACGCCCAGGGGCCCCACCGGATACGCAGTATTTT
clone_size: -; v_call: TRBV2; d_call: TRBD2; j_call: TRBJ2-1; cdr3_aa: CARSGGQHNEQFF; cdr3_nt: TGTGCCAGGAGCGGGGGCCAACACAATGAGCAGTTCTTC
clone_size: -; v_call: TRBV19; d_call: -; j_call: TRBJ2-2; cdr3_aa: CASKGGGDTGELFF; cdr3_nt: TGTGCCAGTAAAGGAGGGGGCGACACCGGGGAGCTGTTTTTT
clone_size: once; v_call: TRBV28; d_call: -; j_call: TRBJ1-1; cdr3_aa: CASRSSGFAEAFF; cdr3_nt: TGTGCCAGCAGGTCTTCAGGGTTTGCTGAAGCTTTCTTT
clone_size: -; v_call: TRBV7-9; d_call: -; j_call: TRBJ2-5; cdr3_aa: CASSSRGHQETQYF; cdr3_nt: TGTGCCAGCAGCTCGCGGGGCCACCAAGAGACCCAGTACTTC
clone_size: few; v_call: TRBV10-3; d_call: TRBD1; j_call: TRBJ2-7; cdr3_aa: CAISEETGFTYEQYF; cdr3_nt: TGTGCCATCAGTGAGGAGACAGGGTTTACCTACGAGCAGTACTTC
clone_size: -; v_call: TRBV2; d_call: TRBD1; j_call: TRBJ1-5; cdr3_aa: CASSRDSGNQPQHF; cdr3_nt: TGTGCCAGCAGTAGGGACAGCGGCAATCAGCCCCAGCATTTT
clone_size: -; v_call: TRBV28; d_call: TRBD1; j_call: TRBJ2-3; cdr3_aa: CASSLIGTGGTDTQYF; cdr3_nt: TGTGCCAGCAGTTTAATTGGGACAGGTGGAACAGATACGCAGTATTTT
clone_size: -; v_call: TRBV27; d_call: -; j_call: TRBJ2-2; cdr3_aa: CASSGGTANTGELFF; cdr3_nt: TGTGCCAGTTCCGGCGGGACAGCGAACACCGGGGAGCTGTTTTTT
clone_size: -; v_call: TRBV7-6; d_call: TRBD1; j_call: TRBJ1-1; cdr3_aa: CASSAVQGAGTEAFF; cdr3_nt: TGTGCCAGCAGCGCCGTACAGGGGGCTGGTACTGAAGCTTTCTTT
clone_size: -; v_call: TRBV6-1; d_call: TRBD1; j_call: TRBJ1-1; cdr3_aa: CASSVLGTGEAFF; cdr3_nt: TGTGCCAGCAGTGTCCTGGGGACAGGGGAAGCTTTCTTT
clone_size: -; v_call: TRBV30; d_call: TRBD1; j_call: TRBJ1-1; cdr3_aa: CAWRRQGGSGTEAFF; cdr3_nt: TGTGCCTGGAGGCGACAGGGGGGGAGCGGGACTGAAGCTTTCTTT
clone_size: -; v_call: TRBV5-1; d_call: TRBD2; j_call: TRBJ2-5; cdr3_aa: CASSAGLAGAQAKYQETQYF; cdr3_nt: TGCGCCAGCAGCGCGGGGCTAGCGGGGGCACAAGCCAAATACCAAGAGACCCAGTACTTC
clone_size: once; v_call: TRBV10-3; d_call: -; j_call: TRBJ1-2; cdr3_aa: CAISEGGSRHYGYTF; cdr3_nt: TGTGCCATCAGTGAGGGGGGCAGCCGACACTATGGCTACACCTTC
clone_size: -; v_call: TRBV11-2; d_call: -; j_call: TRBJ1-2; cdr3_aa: CASSFGGGIYGYTF; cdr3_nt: TGTGCCAGCAGCTTCGGGGGAGGGATCTATGGCTACACCTTC
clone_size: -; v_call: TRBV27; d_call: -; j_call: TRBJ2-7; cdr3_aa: CASSLGPGNTYEQYF; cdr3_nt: TGTGCCAGCAGTTTAGGGCCAGGGAATACCTACGAGCAGTACTTC
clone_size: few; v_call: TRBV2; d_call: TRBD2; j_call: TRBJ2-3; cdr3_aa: CASSGTSGDTQYF; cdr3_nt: TGTGCCAGCAGTGGGACTAGCGGTGATACGCAGTATTTT
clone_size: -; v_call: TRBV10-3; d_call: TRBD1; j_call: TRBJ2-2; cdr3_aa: CAISERQGRTGELFF; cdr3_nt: TGTGCCATCAGTGAGAGACAGGGGAGAACCGGGGAGCTGTTTTTT
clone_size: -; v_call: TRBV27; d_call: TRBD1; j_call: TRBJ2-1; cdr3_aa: CASSRTGGTYNEQFF; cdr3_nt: TGTGCCAGCAGTCGAACAGGGGGAACCTACAATGAGCAGTTCTTC